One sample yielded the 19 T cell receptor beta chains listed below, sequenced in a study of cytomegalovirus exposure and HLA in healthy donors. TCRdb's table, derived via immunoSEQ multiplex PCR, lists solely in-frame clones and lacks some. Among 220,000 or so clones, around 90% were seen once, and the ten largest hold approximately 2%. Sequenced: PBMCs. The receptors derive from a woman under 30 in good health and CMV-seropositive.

The CDR3 bases are TGTGCCAGCAGCTCAGGGACTAGCGCGACCACCTACGAGCAGTACTTC. This codes for CASSSGTSATTYEQYF. The chain combines TRBV11-2 with TRBJ2-7; 10 nucleotides agree with TRBD2. The CDR3 loop spans 16 amino acids. V dropped 4 bases and J dropped 2; count of bases not matched to a gene: 8. Germline CDR1 is SGHAT and CDR2 is FQNNGV.

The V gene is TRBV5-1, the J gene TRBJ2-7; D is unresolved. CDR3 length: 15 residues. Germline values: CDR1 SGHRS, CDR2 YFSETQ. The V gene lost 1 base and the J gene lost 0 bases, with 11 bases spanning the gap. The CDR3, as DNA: TGCGCCAGCAGCTTGTCTGTTTACAGCTCCTACGAGCAGTACTTC. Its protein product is CASSLSVYSSYEQYF. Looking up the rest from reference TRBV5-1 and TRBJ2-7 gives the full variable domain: KAGVTQTPRYLIKTRGQQVTLSCSPISGHRSVSWYQQTPGQGLQFLFEYFSETQRNKGNFPGRFSGRQFSNSRSEMNVSTLELGDSALYLCASSLSVYSSYEQYFGPGTRLTVT.

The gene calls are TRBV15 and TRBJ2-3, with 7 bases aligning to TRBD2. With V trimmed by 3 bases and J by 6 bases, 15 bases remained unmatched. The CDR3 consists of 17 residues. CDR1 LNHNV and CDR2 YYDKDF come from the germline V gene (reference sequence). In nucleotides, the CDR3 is TGTGCCACCAGCAGCGGAAGCGTAGCGGAAGCGGGGGATACGCAGTATTTT. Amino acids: CATSSGSVAEAGDTQYF.

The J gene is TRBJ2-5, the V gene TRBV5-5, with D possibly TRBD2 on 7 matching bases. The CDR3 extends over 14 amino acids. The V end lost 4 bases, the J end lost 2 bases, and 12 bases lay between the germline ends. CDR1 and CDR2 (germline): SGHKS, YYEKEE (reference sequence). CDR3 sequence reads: CASSRRGQQETQYF. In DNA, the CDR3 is TGTGCCAGCAGCCGGCGGGGGCAGCAAGAGACCCAGTACTTC.

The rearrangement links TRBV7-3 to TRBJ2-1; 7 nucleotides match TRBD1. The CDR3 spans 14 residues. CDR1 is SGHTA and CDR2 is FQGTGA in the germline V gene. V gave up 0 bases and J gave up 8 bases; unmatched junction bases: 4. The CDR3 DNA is TGTGCCAGCAGCTTAACAGGGGGCGTCGATGAGCAGTTCTTC. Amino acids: CASSLTGGVDEQFF.

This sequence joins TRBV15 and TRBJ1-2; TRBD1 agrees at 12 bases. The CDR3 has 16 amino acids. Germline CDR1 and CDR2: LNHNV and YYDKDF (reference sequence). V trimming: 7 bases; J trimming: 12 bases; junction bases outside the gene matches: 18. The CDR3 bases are TGTGCCACCACGCCGGGACAGGGGGCGTTCAAGGCTGGGCACACCTTC. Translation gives CATTPGQGAFKAGHTF.

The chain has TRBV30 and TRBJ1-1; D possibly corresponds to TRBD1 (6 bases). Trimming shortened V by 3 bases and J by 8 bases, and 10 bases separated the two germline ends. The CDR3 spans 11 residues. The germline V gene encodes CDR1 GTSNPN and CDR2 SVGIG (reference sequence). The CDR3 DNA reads TGTGCCTGGAGGGGACAAAAGGAAGCTTTCTTT. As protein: CAWRGQKEAFF.

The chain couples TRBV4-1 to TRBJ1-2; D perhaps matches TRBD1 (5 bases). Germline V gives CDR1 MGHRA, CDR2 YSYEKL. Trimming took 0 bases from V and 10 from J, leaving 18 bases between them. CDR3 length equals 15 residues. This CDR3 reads CASSQDAVKGADYTF. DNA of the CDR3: TGCGCCAGCAGCCAAGATGCCGTTAAAGGGGCTGACTACACCTTC.

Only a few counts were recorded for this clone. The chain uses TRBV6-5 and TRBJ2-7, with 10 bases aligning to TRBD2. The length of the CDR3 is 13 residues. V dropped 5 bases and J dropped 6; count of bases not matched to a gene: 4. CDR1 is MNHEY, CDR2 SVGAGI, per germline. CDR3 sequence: CASSPGLAVEQYF. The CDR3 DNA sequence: TGTGCCAGCAGTCCCGGACTAGCGGTCGAGCAGTACTTC.

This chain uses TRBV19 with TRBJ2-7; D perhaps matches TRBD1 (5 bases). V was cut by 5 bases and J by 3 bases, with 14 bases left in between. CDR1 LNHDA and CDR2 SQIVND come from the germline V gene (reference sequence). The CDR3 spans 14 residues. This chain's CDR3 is CASSPSTDFYEQYF. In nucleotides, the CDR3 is TGTGCCAGTAGTCCATCGACAGATTTCTACGAGCAGTACTTC. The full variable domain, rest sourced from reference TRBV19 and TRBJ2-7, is DGGITQSPKYLFRKEGQNVTLSCEQNLNHDAMYWYRQDPGQGLRLIYYSQIVNDFQKGDIAEGYSVSREKKESFPLTVTSAQKNPTAFYLCASSPSTDFYEQYFGPGTRLTVT.

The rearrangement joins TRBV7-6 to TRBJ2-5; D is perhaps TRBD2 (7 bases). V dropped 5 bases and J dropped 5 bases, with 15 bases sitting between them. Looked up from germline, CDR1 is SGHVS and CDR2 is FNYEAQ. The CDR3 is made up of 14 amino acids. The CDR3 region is CASSQAGRGETQYF. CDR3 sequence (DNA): TGTGCCAGCAGCCAAGCGGGAAGGGGGGAGACCCAGTACTTC. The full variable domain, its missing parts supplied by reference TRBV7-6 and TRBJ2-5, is GAGVSQSPRYKVTKRGQDVALRCDPISGHVSLYWYRQALGQGPEFLTYFNYEAQQDKSGLPNDRFSAERPEGSISTLTIQRTEQRDSAMYRCASSQAGRGETQYFGPGTRLLVL.

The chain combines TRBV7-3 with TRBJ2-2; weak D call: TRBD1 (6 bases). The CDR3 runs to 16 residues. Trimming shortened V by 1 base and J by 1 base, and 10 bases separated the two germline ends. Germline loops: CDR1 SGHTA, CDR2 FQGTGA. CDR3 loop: CASSLNGQKNTGELFF. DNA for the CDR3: TGTGCCAGCAGCTTAAACGGACAGAAGAACACCGGGGAGCTGTTTTTT.

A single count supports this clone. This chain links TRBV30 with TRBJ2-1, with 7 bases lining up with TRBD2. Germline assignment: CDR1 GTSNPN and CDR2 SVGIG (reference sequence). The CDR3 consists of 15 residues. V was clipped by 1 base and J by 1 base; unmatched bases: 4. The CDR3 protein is CAWSGPGGSYNEQFF. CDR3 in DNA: TGTGCCTGGAGTGGACCGGGAGGTTCCTACAATGAGCAGTTCTTC.

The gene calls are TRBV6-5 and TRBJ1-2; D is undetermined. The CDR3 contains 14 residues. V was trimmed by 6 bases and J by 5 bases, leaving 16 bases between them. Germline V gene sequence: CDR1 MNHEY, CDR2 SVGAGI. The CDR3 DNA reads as TGTGCCAGCAGCCGAACTTCCGTCCTGTATGGCTACACCTTC. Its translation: CASSRTSVLYGYTF.

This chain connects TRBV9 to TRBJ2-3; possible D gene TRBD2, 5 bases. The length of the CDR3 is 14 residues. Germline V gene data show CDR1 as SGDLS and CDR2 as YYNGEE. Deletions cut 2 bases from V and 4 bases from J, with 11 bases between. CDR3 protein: CASSVGGQADTQYF. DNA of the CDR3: TGTGCCAGCAGCGTCGGCGGGCAGGCAGATACGCAGTATTTT.

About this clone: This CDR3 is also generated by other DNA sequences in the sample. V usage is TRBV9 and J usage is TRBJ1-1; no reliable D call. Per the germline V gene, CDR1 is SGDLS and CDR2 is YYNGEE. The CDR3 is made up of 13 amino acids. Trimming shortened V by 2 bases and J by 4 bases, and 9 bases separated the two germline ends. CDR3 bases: TGTGCCAGCAGCGTGGTAGAGGGCACTGAAGCTTTCTTT. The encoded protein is CASSVVEGTEAFF.

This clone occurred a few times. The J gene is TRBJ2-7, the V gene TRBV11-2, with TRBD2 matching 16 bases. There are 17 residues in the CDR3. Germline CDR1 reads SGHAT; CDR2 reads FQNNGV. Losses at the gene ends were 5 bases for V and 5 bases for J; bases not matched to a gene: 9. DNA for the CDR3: TGTGCCAGCAGCAACGGGACTAGCGGGAGGGCAGGCCACGAGCAGTACTTC. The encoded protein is CASSNGTSGRAGHEQYF.

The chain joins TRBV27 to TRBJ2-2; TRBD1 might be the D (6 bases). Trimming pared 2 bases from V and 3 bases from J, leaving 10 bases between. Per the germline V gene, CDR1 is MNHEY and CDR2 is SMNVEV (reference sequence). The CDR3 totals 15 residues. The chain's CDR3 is CASSLRTAYTGELFF. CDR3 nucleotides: TGTGCCAGCAGTTTACGGACAGCTTACACCGGGGAGCTGTTTTTT.

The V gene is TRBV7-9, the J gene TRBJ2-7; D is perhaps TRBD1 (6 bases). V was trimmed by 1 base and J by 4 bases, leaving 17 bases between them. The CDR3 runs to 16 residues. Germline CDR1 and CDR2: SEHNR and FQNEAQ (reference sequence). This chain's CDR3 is CASSLEQGEKRYEQYF. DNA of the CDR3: TGTGCCAGCAGCTTAGAACAGGGTGAGAAACGATACGAGCAGTACTTC.